This is a list of T cell receptor beta chains from one sample in a study of T cell clonotyping in hematopoietic cell transplantation. Sequencing used immunoSEQ multiplex PCR; TCRdb keeps in-frame clones, though not all of them. The sample has approximately 8,700 clones, 70% to 90% seen once; the top ten hold around 30%. The sequences come from PBMCs, collected 180 days after allogeneic stem cell transplant. These receptors were obtained from a female patient aged 30 to 40 who had an allogeneic stem cell transplant, so the T cells may come from the graft donor. Some clones in this sample may be carry-over from other donors' samples. CDR3s include the opening cysteine and the closing phenylalanine or tryptophan. The order of the fields is clone size, D gene, V gene, J gene, CDR3 DNA, CDR3 protein. A D gene is named only where the DNA matches it firmly. Clone size is shown for a subset of rows, as once, few, many or a class of expanded clone.

abundance: few
d_gene: NA
v_gene: TRBV29-1
j_gene: TRBJ1-1
CDR3nt: TGCAGCGTTTTGGGGCAGGGTAGTACTGAAGCTTTCTTT
CDR3aa: CSVLGQGSTEAFF

abundance: NA
d_gene: TRBD1
v_gene: TRBV6-1
j_gene: TRBJ2-7
CDR3nt: TGTGCCAGCAGCTTTACTCGGGACAGATCCTACGAGCAGTACTTC
CDR3aa: CASSFTRDRSYEQYF

abundance: NA
d_gene: NA
v_gene: TRBV7-9
j_gene: TRBJ2-7
CDR3nt: TGTGCCAGCAGCTCCCGCCTTGAGGTAACCTACGAGCAGTACTTC
CDR3aa: CASSSRLEVTYEQYF

abundance: NA
d_gene: TRBD1
v_gene: TRBV13
j_gene: TRBJ2-7
CDR3nt: TGTGCCAGCAGCTTAGCGGGGACAGGGGCCTACGAGCAGTACTTC
CDR3aa: CASSLAGTGAYEQYF

abundance: NA
d_gene: NA
v_gene: TRBV7-2
j_gene: TRBJ1-2
CDR3nt: TGTGCCAGCAGCCCATCCCGGGCCTCCTACTACACCTTC
CDR3aa: CASSPSRASYYTF

abundance: NA
d_gene: NA
v_gene: TRBV7-7
j_gene: TRBJ2-2
CDR3nt: TGTGCCAGCAGCCTTCTCTGGGGGCGGTACACCGGGGAGCTGTTTTTT
CDR3aa: CASSLLWGRYTGELFF

abundance: NA
d_gene: TRBD1
v_gene: TRBV18
j_gene: TRBJ1-4
CDR3nt: TGTGCCAGCTCACGGGACAGGGGCGTTGAAAAACTGTTTTTT
CDR3aa: CASSRDRGVEKLFF

abundance: once
d_gene: NA
v_gene: TRBV6-5
j_gene: TRBJ2-7
CDR3nt: TGTGCCAGCAGTTCGAACTATCCCTCCGAGCAGTACTTC
CDR3aa: CASSSNYPSEQYF

abundance: NA
d_gene: NA
v_gene: TRBV30
j_gene: TRBJ1-4
CDR3nt: TGTGCCTGGAGTCCCCTGGCGCCAAAACTGTTTTTT
CDR3aa: CAWSPLAPKLFF

abundance: NA
d_gene: NA
v_gene: TRBV4-2
j_gene: TRBJ2-3
CDR3nt: TGTGCCAGCAGCCAAATCCTCACAGATACGCAGTATTTT
CDR3aa: CASSQILTDTQYF

abundance: NA
d_gene: NA
v_gene: TRBV6-5
j_gene: TRBJ2-1
CDR3nt: TGTGCCAGCAGGGTAGCGGCGGCGTACAATGAGCAGTTCTTC
CDR3aa: CASRVAAAYNEQFF

abundance: NA
d_gene: TRBD1
v_gene: TRBV7-2
j_gene: TRBJ2-7
CDR3nt: TGTGCCAGCAGCTTGGGACAGTTCTCCTACGAGCAGTACTTC
CDR3aa: CASSLGQFSYEQYF

abundance: NA
d_gene: NA
v_gene: TRBV7-2
j_gene: TRBJ1-2
CDR3nt: TGTGCCAGCAGCTTCGGGTTCGCCGGGAGTGGCTACACCTTC
CDR3aa: CASSFGFAGSGYTF

abundance: NA
d_gene: NA
v_gene: TRBV6-6
j_gene: TRBJ2-7
CDR3nt: TGTGCCAGCAGTTCTTCCGAAACCAACAGGAGGCAGTACTTC
CDR3aa: CASSSSETNRRQYF

abundance: NA
d_gene: NA
v_gene: TRBV5-1
j_gene: TRBJ2-3
CDR3nt: TGCGCCAGCAGCTTTGGGACAAGCACAGATACGCAGTATTTT
CDR3aa: CASSFGTSTDTQYF

abundance: NA
d_gene: NA
v_gene: TRBV11-3
j_gene: TRBJ1-5
CDR3nt: TGTGCCAGCAGCTTAGTATGGTACAGGGACAAACTGCCCCAGCATTTT
CDR3aa: CASSLVWYRDKLPQHF

abundance: NA
d_gene: NA
v_gene: TRBV10-3
j_gene: TRBJ1-2
CDR3nt: TGTGCCATCAGTGAGTCACCGGACTATGGCTACACCTTC
CDR3aa: CAISESPDYGYTF

abundance: NA
d_gene: NA
v_gene: TRBV23-1
j_gene: TRBJ1-6
CDR3nt: TGCGCCAGCCTCGGGGGTAATTCACCCCTCCACTTT
CDR3aa: CASLGGNSPLHF

abundance: NA
d_gene: NA
v_gene: TRBV4-3
j_gene: TRBJ2-6
CDR3nt: TGCGCCAGCAGCCAAGATGGGTACTCTGGGGCCAACGTCCTGACTTTC
CDR3aa: CASSQDGYSGANVLTF

abundance: NA
d_gene: NA
v_gene: TRBV4-3
j_gene: TRBJ2-2
CDR3nt: TGCGCCAGCAGCCCTTCCCCCTATTCTCCGGGGAGCGCCGGGGAGCTGTTTTTT
CDR3aa: CASSPSPYSPGSAGELFF

abundance: NA
d_gene: NA
v_gene: TRBV6-1
j_gene: TRBJ1-4
CDR3nt: TGTGCCAGCAGTGGCAGGAGCAAGAACGAAAAACTGTTTTTT
CDR3aa: CASSGRSKNEKLFF

abundance: NA
d_gene: NA
v_gene: TRBV5-6
j_gene: TRBJ1-4
CDR3nt: TGTGCCAGCAGCTTCATCGGCATTGCCGACGAAAAACTGTTTTTT
CDR3aa: CASSFIGIADEKLFF

abundance: NA
d_gene: NA
v_gene: TRBV10-3
j_gene: TRBJ1-1
CDR3nt: TGTGCCATCAGTGATTTACAGGGATGGACTGAAGCTTTCTTT
CDR3aa: CAISDLQGWTEAFF

abundance: NA
d_gene: TRBD1
v_gene: TRBV10-2
j_gene: TRBJ1-2
CDR3nt: TGCGCCAGCAGTGCCAGGGACAGGGGCAACTATGGCTACACCTTC
CDR3aa: CASSARDRGNYGYTF

abundance: NA
d_gene: NA
v_gene: TRBV28
j_gene: TRBJ2-3
CDR3nt: TGTGCCAGCAGTTCCGGAGGCACAGATACGCAGTATTTT
CDR3aa: CASSSGGTDTQYF

abundance: NA
d_gene: TRBD1
v_gene: TRBV4-2
j_gene: TRBJ2-2
CDR3nt: TGTGCCAGCAGCCAAGAGGTTAGAGGCAGGGGGCGGTTGAACACCGGGGAGCTGTTTTTT
CDR3aa: CASSQEVRGRGRLNTGELFF

abundance: once
d_gene: NA
v_gene: TRBV27
j_gene: TRBJ2-5
CDR3nt: TGTGCCGGGGGAGAGACCCAGTACTTC
CDR3aa: CAGGETQYF

abundance: NA
d_gene: NA
v_gene: TRBV18
j_gene: TRBJ2-7
CDR3nt: TGTGCCAGCTCACGTGAGCCAGGGTTTAGGTACTTC
CDR3aa: CASSREPGFRYF

abundance: NA
d_gene: NA
v_gene: TRBV19
j_gene: TRBJ1-2
CDR3nt: TGTGCCAGTAGTATTACATTGGCCCCCCTGGGTGGCTACACCTTC
CDR3aa: CASSITLAPLGGYTF

abundance: once
d_gene: TRBD1
v_gene: TRBV29-1
j_gene: TRBJ2-2
CDR3nt: TGCAGCGGGACAGGGGTCGGTGGCACCGGGGAGCTGTTTTTT
CDR3aa: CSGTGVGGTGELFF

abundance: NA
d_gene: NA
v_gene: TRBV6-5
j_gene: TRBJ1-2
CDR3nt: TGTGCCAGCAGAGAAGGACATCATGGCTACACCTTC
CDR3aa: CASREGHHGYTF

abundance: NA
d_gene: TRBD1
v_gene: TRBV6-5
j_gene: TRBJ1-1
CDR3nt: TGTGCCAGCAGGAGGACAGGGGGCACTGAAGCTTTCTTT
CDR3aa: CASRRTGGTEAFF

abundance: NA
d_gene: NA
v_gene: TRBV5-6
j_gene: TRBJ2-1
CDR3nt: TGTGCCAGCAGCCGCCGGGCCCCGAGGTACAATGAGCAGTTCTTC
CDR3aa: CASSRRAPRYNEQFF

abundance: NA
d_gene: NA
v_gene: TRBV5-5
j_gene: TRBJ1-1
CDR3nt: TGTGCCAGCAGCTTTGAATACTCGGGCACTGAAGCTTTCTTT
CDR3aa: CASSFEYSGTEAFF

abundance: NA
d_gene: TRBD1
v_gene: TRBV9
j_gene: TRBJ1-4
CDR3nt: TGTGCCAGCAGCACTGGACAGGGTTTTGAAAAACTGTTTTTT
CDR3aa: CASSTGQGFEKLFF

abundance: NA
d_gene: NA
v_gene: TRBV6-6
j_gene: TRBJ1-4
CDR3nt: TGTGCCAGCAGTTACAGGATCCTCCCTTCTAATGAAAAACTGTTTTTT
CDR3aa: CASSYRILPSNEKLFF

abundance: NA
d_gene: NA
v_gene: TRBV5-8
j_gene: TRBJ1-6
CDR3nt: TGTGCCAGCAGCTTGGAATATTCACCCCTCCACTTT
CDR3aa: CASSLEYSPLHF

abundance: NA
d_gene: TRBD1
v_gene: TRBV6-1
j_gene: TRBJ1-5
CDR3nt: TGTGCCAGCAGTGAAACCGGACAGGGGGCACAACAGCCCCAGCATTTT
CDR3aa: CASSETGQGAQQPQHF

abundance: NA
d_gene: NA
v_gene: TRBV10-2
j_gene: TRBJ2-7
CDR3nt: TGCGCCAGCGACTCTGGGTTAGAGCAGTACTTC
CDR3aa: CASDSGLEQYF

abundance: NA
d_gene: TRBD2
v_gene: TRBV25-1
j_gene: TRBJ2-7
CDR3nt: TGTGCCAGCAGTGTTCCCGGAGGACTAGGCTACGAGCAGTACTTC
CDR3aa: CASSVPGGLGYEQYF

abundance: NA
d_gene: NA
v_gene: TRBV29-1
j_gene: TRBJ1-2
CDR3nt: TGCAGCGTTTCCGGACTGGGGTATGGCTACACCTTC
CDR3aa: CSVSGLGYGYTF

abundance: NA
d_gene: TRBD1
v_gene: TRBV9
j_gene: TRBJ2-2
CDR3nt: TGTGCCAGCAGCTTTCTTAAAAACGACAGGGGGCGACGCACCGGGGAGCTGTTTTTT
CDR3aa: CASSFLKNDRGRRTGELFF

abundance: NA
d_gene: TRBD1
v_gene: TRBV6-6
j_gene: TRBJ2-2
CDR3nt: TGTGCCAGCAGTTGGGGACAGGGGTGGGGGACCGGGGAGCTGTTTTTT
CDR3aa: CASSWGQGWGTGELFF

abundance: NA
d_gene: NA
v_gene: TRBV10-3
j_gene: TRBJ1-3
CDR3nt: TGTGCCATCAGCCGAGGGGTTAGCTCTGGAAACACCATATATTTT
CDR3aa: CAISRGVSSGNTIYF

abundance: NA
d_gene: NA
v_gene: TRBV30
j_gene: TRBJ1-3
CDR3nt: TGTGCCTGGAGGGGTGGGTCCTCCTCTGGAAACACCATATATTTT
CDR3aa: CAWRGGSSSGNTIYF

abundance: NA
d_gene: NA
v_gene: TRBV7-2
j_gene: TRBJ1-1
CDR3nt: TGTGCCAGCAGCTTAAATCCCCAGTTTGAAGCTTTCTTT
CDR3aa: CASSLNPQFEAFF

abundance: once
d_gene: TRBD1
v_gene: TRBV9
j_gene: TRBJ1-1
CDR3nt: TGTGCCAGCAGCCCTTCGGGGACAGGGAGGCCTGAAGCTTTCTTT
CDR3aa: CASSPSGTGRPEAFF

abundance: NA
d_gene: NA
v_gene: TRBV19
j_gene: TRBJ1-1
CDR3nt: TGTGCCAGTCGGACGACAAATTTGAACACTGAAGCTTTCTTT
CDR3aa: CASRTTNLNTEAFF

abundance: few
d_gene: NA
v_gene: TRBV5-6
j_gene: TRBJ2-7
CDR3nt: TGTGCCAGCAGCTTAAGACAGAACTACGAGCAGTACTTC
CDR3aa: CASSLRQNYEQYF

abundance: NA
d_gene: TRBD1
v_gene: TRBV13
j_gene: TRBJ2-7
CDR3nt: TGTGCCAGCAGCTCAACAGGGGGACAAGGGTACGAGCAGTACTTC
CDR3aa: CASSSTGGQGYEQYF